Shown below are 13 T cell receptor beta chains from a single sample sequenced in a study of T cell responses to AZD1222 COVID-19 vaccine. Profiling relied on immunoSEQ multiplex PCR, and the TCRdb table lists in-frame clones only, not all of them. This table has just over 80,000 clones, over 80% appearing once. The sample consisted of peripheral blood, taken on day 0 of AZD1222 vaccination. Source of these receptors: an adult in good health.

J is TRBJ2-3 and V is TRBV6-2 or TRBV6-3; D uncertain. Per the germline V gene, CDR1 is MNHEY and CDR2 is SVGEGT. CDR3 length: 12 residues. The V end lost 2 bases, the J end lost 10 bases, and 10 bases lay between the germline ends. The CDR3 DNA reads as TGTGCCAGCAGTTACATCTTTTTTGCGCAGTATTTT. This codes for CASSYIFFAQYF.

This clone came up once. This chain connects TRBV16 to TRBJ1-5, with D uncertain. V lost 0 bases and J 10 bases, leaving 16 bases between the germline ends. Germline loops: CDR1 KGHSY, CDR2 FQNENV. The CDR3 is 15 amino acids. The CDR3 nucleotides read TGTGCCAGCAGCCAATCGTCTGCAGGTTCGGATCCCCAGCATTTT. This encodes CASSQSSAGSDPQHF.

This chain uses TRBV7-2 with TRBJ2-7, with 7 nucleotides matching TRBD2. CDR1 is SGHTA and CDR2 is FQGNSA in the germline V gene. Trimming cost V 3 bases and J 5 bases; bases outside gene matches: 13. CDR3 length: 16 residues. In DNA, the CDR3 is TGTGCCAGCAGCTTTAGACCTAGCGGCCTCCGCGACGAGCAGTACTTC. Its translation: CASSFRPSGLRDEQYF. Full variable domain (rest looked up from reference TRBV7-2 and TRBJ2-7): GAGVSQSPSNKVTEKGKDVELRCDPISGHTALYWYRQSLGQGLEFLIYFQGNSAPDKSGLPSDRFSAERTGGSVSTLTIQRTQQEDSAVYLCASSFRPSGLRDEQYFGPGTRLTVT.

This clone was seen a single time. The chain employs TRBV2 and TRBJ1-1, with D unclear. The CDR3 covers 13 residues. V dropped 3 bases and J dropped 0 bases, with 5 bases sitting between them. The V gene's germline CDR1 is SNHLY and CDR2 FYNNEI. The CDR3 protein is CASSDQLNTEAFF. As DNA, the CDR3 is TGTGCCAGCAGTGACCAGCTGAACACTGAAGCTTTCTTT.

The CDR3 DNA reads TGTGCTAGTGGTTCCTCAGCGGTGGGCACAGATACGCAGTATTTT. Amino acids: CASGSSAVGTDTQYF. The chain employs TRBV12-5 and TRBJ2-3; a possible D gene is TRBD2 (5 bases). V was pared by 4 bases and J by 1 base, with 12 bases between. The CDR3 covers 15 residues. From germline, CDR1 is LGHNT and CDR2 FRNRAP. The variable domain in full, completed from reference TRBV12-5 and TRBJ2-3, reads DARVTQTPRHKVTEMGQEVTMRCQPILGHNTVFWYRQTMMQGLELLAYFRNRAPLDDSGMPKDRFSAEMPDATLATLKIQPSEPRDSAVYFCASGSSAVGTDTQYFGPGTRLTVL.

This chain joins TRBV10-3 and TRBJ2-7, with no clear D. V lost 2 bases and J lost 0, with 11 bases in between. The CDR3 has 15 residues. Germline V lookup: CDR1 ENHRY, CDR2 SYGVKD. CDR3 protein: CAISEERLTSYEQYF. CDR3 DNA sequence: TGTGCCATCAGTGAGGAACGACTGACCTCCTACGAGCAGTACTTC.

The rearrangement uses TRBV27 and TRBJ1-5, with D hard to call. Between the trimmed V and J ends, which lost 2 bases and 4 bases, there was a span of 12 bases. Germline values: CDR1 MNHEY, CDR2 SMNVEV (reference sequence). The CDR3 spans 15 residues. CDR3 amino acids: CASSLTGRLNQPQHF. The DNA for the CDR3 is TGTGCCAGCAGTTTAACCGGCAGACTGAATCAGCCCCAGCATTTT.

V is TRBV12-2 and J is TRBJ2-3; no check of the table's D call, TRBD2, against the DNA was made. TRBV12-2 is designated a pseudogene. This CDR3 is built from 17 residues. The CDR3 DNA reads as TGTGCAAGTCGCTTCTCAAAAGGACTAGCGGGGGCGGTTACGCAGTATTTT. Amino acids: CASRFSKGLAGAVTQYF.

This clone was counted a single time. At one boundary the junction diverges from the germline segment, which might be a read error. The chain joins TRBV3-1 (or the pseudogene TRBV3-2) to TRBJ2-3, with D unresolved. From germline, CDR1 is LGHDT and CDR2 YNNKEL (reference sequence). The CDR3 contains 12 residues. The CDR3 here is CASSQRRPHPLF. The CDR3 DNA is TGTGCCAGCAGCCAAAGACGGCCCCATCCCCTGTTT.

The rearrangement joins TRBV30 to TRBJ1-1; 8 bases agree with TRBD1. CDR3 length: 13 residues. The germline CDR1 and CDR2 sequences are GTSNPN and SVGIG (reference sequence). V was clipped by 5 bases and J by 4 bases; unmatched bases: 6. The CDR3 loop is CAWETGAGTEAFF. The DNA of the CDR3 is TGTGCCTGGGAGACAGGGGCGGGCACTGAAGCTTTCTTT. Looking up the rest from reference TRBV30 and TRBJ1-1 gives the full variable domain: SQTIHQWPATLVQPVGSPLSLECTVEGTSNPNLYWYRQAAGRGLQLLFYSVGIGQISSEVPQNLSASRPQDRQFILSSKKLLLSDSGFYLCAWETGAGTEAFFGQGTRLTVV.

The chain has TRBV3-1 (or the pseudogene TRBV3-2) and TRBJ1-1, with D perhaps TRBD1 (5 bases). CDR3 length equals 15 residues. V was shortened by 6 bases and J by 10 bases, with 24 bases between the two germline ends. Germline CDR1 reads LGHDT; CDR2 reads YNNKEL (reference sequence). CDR3 nucleotide sequence: TGTGCCAGCAGTCGGGACTCTGACGGGGATGGACTAGCTTTCTTT. Translating gives CASSRDSDGDGLAFF.

V usage is TRBV30 and J usage is TRBJ1-1; no clear D gene. Trimming removed 3 bases at V and 3 bases at J, with 11 bases between. This CDR3 has 13 residues. Germline V CDR1 and CDR2: GTSNPN, SVGIG (reference sequence). Here the CDR3 DNA reads TGTGCCTGGAGCGAGGACGGGGACACTGAAGCTTTCTTT. Its translation: CAWSEDGDTEAFF.

J is TRBJ1-6 and V is TRBV5-6, with D possibly matching TRBD1 (5 bases). This CDR3 spans 16 amino acids. Germline CDR1 is SGHDT and CDR2 is YYEEEE. The germline V and J ends were trimmed by 4 bases and 0 bases, with 11 bases remaining between them. CDR3 residues: CASSPGQISYNSPLHF. CDR3 nucleotide sequence: TGTGCCAGCAGCCCAGGACAAATCTCCTATAATTCACCCCTCCACTTT.